This T cell receptor beta chain was captured by sequencing in a study of graft-versus-host responses after intestinal transplantation. Study information: Recipients underwent multivisceral, liver-intestinal, or isolated intestinal transplants. For approximately three years after anti-thymocyte globulin induction, all recipients took tacrolimus and steroids.

TCRdb keeps only in-frame clones here, not all; method: immunoSEQ multiplex PCR. The sample lists approximately 94,000 clones; roughly 87% were seen once. On this clone itself: Antigen specificity is unknown.

CDR1 and CDR2 from the germline V gene are SGHTA and FQGNSA. The CDR3 runs 15 residues. V lost 2 bases and J lost 0, with 9 bases in between. Findings and caveats of the study: Patients with graft-donor T cell macrochimerism had high graft-versus-host to host-versus-graft clonal ratios in allografts.

V gene TRBV7-2 combines with J gene TRBJ2-3; D not certain. The source is a human donor who was the organ donor for an intestinal transplant. The sequencing used unstimulated CD4+ T cells sorted from spleen or lymph node cells, collected before transplant. This chain's CDR3 is CASSLWQTSTDTQYF. In nucleotides, the CDR3 is TGTGCCAGCAGCTTATGGCAGACGAGCACAGATACGCAGTATTTT.